The clone carrying this T cell receptor beta chain has only a few counts. Construction of TCR beta libraries relied on iRepertoire HTBI primers and on Arm-PCR targeting CDR3 regions. TCRdb independently ran MiXCR on the multiplex PCR reads; one entry per CDR3 protein. The table records 500,000 or so distinct CDR3 sequences, 15% to 20% of them present only once. This entry belongs to a study of regulatory T cells in long-lasting Graves disease. The overall study: Under 3 months of antithyroid drugs had been taken by newly diagnosed Graves' patients.

CDR1 is KGHDR and CDR2 is SFDVKD in the germline V gene. Trimming took 11 bases from V and 4 from J; bases not matched to a gene: 4. This CDR3 has 14 residues. Time point specified: newly diagnosed GD, antithyroid drugs for less than 3 months. Extracted PBMC RNA gave rise to the TCR library. These data were likewise used in another study, on T cells in Graves' hyperthyroidism and ophthalmopathy. From that report: The HTBI primer set drove a first-round RT-PCR of the TCR CDR3.

The genes are TRBV24-1 and TRBJ2-6; 10 bases align to TRBD1. The material sequenced was peripheral blood mononuclear cells (PBMCs), taken at new diagnosis, from a patient treated with antithyroid drugs. The sequence derives from a woman aged 35 to 59 with Graves disease. The chain's CDR3 is CAKTGGAGANVLTF. CDR3 in DNA: TGTGCCAAGACAGGGGGCGCCGGGGCCAACGTCCTGACTTTC.